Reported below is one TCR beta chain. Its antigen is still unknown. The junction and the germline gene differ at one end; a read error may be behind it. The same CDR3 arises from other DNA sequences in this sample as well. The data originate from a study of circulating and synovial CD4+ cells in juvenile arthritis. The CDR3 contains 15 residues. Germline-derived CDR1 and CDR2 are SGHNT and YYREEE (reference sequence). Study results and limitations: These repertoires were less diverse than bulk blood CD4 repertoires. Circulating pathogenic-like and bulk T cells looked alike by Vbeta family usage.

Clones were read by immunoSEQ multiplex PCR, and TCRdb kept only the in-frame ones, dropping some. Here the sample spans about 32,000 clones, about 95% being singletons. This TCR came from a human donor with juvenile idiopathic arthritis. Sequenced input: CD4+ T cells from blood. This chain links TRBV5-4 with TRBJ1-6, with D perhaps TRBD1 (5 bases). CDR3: CASSIDSLKNSPLHF. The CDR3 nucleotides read TGTGCCAGCAGCATTGACAGTCTGAAAAATTCCCCCCTCCACTTT.